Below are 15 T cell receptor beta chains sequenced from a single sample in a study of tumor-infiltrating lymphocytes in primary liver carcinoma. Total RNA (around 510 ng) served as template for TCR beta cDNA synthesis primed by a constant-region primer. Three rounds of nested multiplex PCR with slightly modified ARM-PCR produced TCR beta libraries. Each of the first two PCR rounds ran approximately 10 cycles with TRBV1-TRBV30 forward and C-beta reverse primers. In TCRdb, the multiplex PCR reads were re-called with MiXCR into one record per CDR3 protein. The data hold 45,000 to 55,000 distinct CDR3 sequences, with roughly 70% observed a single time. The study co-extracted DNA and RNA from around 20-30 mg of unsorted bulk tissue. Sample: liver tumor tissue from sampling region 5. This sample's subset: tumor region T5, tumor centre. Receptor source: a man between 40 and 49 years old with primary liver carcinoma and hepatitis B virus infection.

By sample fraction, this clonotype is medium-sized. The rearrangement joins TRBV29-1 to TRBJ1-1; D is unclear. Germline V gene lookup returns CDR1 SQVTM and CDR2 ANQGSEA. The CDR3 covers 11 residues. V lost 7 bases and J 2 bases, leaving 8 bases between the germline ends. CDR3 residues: CSAAYNTEAFF. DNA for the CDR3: TGCAGCGCAGCCTATAACACTGAAGCTTTCTTT.

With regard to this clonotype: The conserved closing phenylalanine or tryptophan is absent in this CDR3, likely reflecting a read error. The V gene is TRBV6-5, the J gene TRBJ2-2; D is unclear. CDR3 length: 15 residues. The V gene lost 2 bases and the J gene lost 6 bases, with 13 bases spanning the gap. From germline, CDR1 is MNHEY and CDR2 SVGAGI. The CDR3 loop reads CASSYGDLDAGELFS. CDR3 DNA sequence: TGTGCCAGCAGTTACGGTGACCTTGACGCCGGGGAGCTGTTTTCT.

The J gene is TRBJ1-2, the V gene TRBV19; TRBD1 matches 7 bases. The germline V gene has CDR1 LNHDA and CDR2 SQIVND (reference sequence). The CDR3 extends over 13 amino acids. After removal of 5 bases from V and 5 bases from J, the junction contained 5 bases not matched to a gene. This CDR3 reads CASSFGTAYGYTF. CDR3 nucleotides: TGTGCCAGTAGTTTCGGGACAGCTTATGGCTACACCTTC.

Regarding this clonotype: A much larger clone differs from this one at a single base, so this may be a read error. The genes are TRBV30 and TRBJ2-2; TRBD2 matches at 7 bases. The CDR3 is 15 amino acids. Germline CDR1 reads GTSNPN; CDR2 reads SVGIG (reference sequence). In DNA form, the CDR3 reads TGTGCCCGGAGTGTACTGGGAGGGCAAACCGGGGAGCTGTTTTTT. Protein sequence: CARSVLGGQTGELFF.

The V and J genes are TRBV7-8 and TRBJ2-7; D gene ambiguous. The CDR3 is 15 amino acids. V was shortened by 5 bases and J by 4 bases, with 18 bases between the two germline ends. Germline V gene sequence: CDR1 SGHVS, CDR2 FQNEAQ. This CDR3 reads CASSLTDGLSYEQYF. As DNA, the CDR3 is TGTGCCAGCAGCCTGACTGATGGGCTTTCATACGAGCAGTACTTC.

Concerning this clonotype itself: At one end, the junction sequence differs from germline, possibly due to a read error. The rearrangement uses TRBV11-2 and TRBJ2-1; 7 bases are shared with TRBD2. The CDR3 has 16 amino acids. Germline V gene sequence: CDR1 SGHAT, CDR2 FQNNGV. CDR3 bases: TGTGCCAGCAGCTTGGATATCGGACTAGTCACGGGTGAGCACTTCTTC. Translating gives CASSLDIGLVTGEHFF.

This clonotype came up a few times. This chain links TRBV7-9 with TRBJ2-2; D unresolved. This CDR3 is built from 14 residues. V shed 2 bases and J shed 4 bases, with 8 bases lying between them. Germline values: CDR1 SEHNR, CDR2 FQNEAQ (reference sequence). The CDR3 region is CASSLTTSTGELFF. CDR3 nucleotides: TGTGCCAGCAGCTTAACAACGAGCACCGGGGAGCTGTTTTTT.

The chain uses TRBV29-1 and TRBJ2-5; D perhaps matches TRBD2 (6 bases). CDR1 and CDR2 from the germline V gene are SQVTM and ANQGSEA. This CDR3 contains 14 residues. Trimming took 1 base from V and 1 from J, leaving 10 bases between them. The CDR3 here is CSVEGGRSQETQYF. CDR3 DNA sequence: TGCAGCGTTGAAGGGGGGAGGTCCCAAGAGACCCAGTACTTC.

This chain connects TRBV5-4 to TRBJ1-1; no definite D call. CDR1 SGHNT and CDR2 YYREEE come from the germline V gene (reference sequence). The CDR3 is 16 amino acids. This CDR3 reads CVCSFGSGIGNTEAFF. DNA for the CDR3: TGTGTCTGCAGCTTTGGTTCCGGGATAGGGAACACTGAAGCTTTCTTT.

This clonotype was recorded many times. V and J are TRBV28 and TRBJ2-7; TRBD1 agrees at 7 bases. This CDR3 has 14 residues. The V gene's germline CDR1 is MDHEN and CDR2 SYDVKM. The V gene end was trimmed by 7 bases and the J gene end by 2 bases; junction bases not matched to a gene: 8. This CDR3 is CASTTQGEAYEQYF. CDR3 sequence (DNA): TGTGCCAGCACCACGCAGGGGGAAGCCTACGAGCAGTACTTC.

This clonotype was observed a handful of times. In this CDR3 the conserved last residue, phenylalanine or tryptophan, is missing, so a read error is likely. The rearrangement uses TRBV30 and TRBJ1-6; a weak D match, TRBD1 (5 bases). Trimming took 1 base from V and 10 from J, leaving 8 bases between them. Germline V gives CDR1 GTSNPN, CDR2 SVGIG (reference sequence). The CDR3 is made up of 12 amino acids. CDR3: CAWSEGRSPLHS. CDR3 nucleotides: TGTGCCTGGAGTGAGGGGCGGTCACCCCTCCACTCT.

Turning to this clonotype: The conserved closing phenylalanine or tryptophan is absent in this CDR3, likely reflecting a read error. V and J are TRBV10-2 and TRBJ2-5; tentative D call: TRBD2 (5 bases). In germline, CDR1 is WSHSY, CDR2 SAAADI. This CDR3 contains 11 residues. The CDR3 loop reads CASGEGETQYL. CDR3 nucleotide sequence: TGCGCCAGCGGTGAGGGAGAGACCCAGTACTTA.

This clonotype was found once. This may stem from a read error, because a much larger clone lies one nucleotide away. The CDR3 nucleotides are TGTGCCTGGTGTGGTGAGGTGTACTACGAGCAGTACTTC. Residues: CAWCGEVYYEQYF. The chain carries TRBV30 and TRBJ2-7, with D uncertain. Trimming cost V 5 bases and J 3 bases, with 14 bases left between them. CDR1 GTSNPN and CDR2 SVGIG come from the germline V gene (reference sequence). The CDR3 spans 13 residues.

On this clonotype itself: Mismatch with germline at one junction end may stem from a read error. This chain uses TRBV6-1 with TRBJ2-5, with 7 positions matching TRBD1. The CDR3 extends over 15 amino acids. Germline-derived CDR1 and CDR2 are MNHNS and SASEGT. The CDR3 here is CASSEVKTGREPHYF. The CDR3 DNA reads TGTGCTAGCAGTGAAGTAAAGACAGGGAGAGAGCCCCACTACTTC.

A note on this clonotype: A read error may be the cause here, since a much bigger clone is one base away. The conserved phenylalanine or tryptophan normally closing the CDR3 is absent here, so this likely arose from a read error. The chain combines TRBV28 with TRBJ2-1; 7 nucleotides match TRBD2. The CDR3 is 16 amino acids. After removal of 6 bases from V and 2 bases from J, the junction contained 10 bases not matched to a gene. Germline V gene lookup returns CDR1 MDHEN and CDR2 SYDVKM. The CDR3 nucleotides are TGTGCCAGCAGGTCGGGAAGGGCGGGGGCCTACAATGAGCAGTTCCTC. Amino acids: CASRSGRAGAYNEQFL.